This T cell receptor beta chain comes out of a study of cytomegalovirus exposure and HLA in healthy donors. General study points: The investigators catalogued under 200 TCR beta chains as cytomegalovirus-associated.

Amplification used 60 Vbeta primers and 13 Jbeta primers. Profiled with immunoSEQ multiplex PCR; TCRdb holds only in-frame clones, not every one. This table has roughly 77,000 clones, approximately 75% appearing once. Trimming removed 0 bases at V and 2 bases at J, with 12 bases between. The CDR3 runs to 17 residues. The germline V gene encodes CDR1 SGDLS and CDR2 YYNGEE. As concerns this clone: Its antigen is currently unknown.

Donors in the study were healthy people who gave bone marrow. Nominal health characterized the donors when sampled, though unrecorded immune exposures were likely. Sequenced sample: PBMCs. This receptor was taken from a woman in her 40s in good health and CMV-seropositive. V is TRBV9 and J is TRBJ2-6; D possibly corresponds to TRBD2 (6 bases). For the CDR3, the DNA is TGTGCCAGCAGCGTAGCTGGGCCGGGGGCTGGGGCCAACGTCCTGACTTTC. It encodes CASSVAGPGAGANVLTF.